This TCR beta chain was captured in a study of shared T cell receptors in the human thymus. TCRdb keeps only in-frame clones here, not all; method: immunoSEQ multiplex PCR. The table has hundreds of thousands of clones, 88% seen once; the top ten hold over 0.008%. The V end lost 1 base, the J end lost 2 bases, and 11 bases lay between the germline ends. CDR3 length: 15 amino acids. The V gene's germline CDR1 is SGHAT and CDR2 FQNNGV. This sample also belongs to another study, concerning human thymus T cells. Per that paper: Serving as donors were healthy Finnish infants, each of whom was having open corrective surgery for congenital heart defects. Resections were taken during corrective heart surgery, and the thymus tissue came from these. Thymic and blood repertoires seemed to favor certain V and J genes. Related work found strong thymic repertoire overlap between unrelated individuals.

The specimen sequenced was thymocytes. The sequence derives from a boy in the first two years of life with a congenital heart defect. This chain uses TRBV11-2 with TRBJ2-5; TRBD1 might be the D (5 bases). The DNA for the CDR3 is TGTGCCAGCAGCTTAGCGAGGCAGGGTCAAGAGACCCAGTACTTC. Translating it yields CASSLARQGQETQYF.